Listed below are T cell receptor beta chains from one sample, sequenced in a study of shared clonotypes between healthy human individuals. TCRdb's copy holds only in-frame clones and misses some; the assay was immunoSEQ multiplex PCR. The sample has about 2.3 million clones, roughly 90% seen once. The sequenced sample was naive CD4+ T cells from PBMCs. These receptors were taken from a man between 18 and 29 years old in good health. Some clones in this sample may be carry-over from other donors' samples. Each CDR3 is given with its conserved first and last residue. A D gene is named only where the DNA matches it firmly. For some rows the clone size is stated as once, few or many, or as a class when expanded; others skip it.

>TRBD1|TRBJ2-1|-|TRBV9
TGTGCCAGCAGCGTAGCTGGGCAGGGGGCGCGAAATGAGCAGTTCTTC
CASSVAGQGARNEQFF
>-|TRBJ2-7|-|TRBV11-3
TGTGCCAGCAGCTTAGACTACAGGTACAACGAGCAGTACTTC
CASSLDYRYNEQYF
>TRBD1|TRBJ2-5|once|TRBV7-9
TGTGCCAGCAGCCGTGGGGCAGGGGGAGTTTTGGCACAAGAGACCCAGTACTTC
CASSRGAGGVLAQETQYF
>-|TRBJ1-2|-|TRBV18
TGTGCCAGCTCACCACCCCGGGGGAACTATGGCTACACCTTC
CASSPPRGNYGYTF
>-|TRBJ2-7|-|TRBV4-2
TGTGCCAGCAGCCAAGATCGACGGGGCCCGTACGAGCAGTACTTC
CASSQDRRGPYEQYF
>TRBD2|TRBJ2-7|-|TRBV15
TGTGCCACCAGCAGAGACCGTGGGAGGACTAGCGGAAAATCCTACGAGCAGTACTTC
CATSRDRGRTSGKSYEQYF
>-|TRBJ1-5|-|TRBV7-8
TGTGCCAGCAGCTTACGTGGGGGCCGACAGCCCCAGCATTTT
CASSLRGGRQPQHF
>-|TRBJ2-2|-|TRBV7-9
TGTGCCAGCAGCTTCCTCCCTATTAGTGTCGTCGCCGGGGAGCTGTTTTTT
CASSFLPISVVAGELFF
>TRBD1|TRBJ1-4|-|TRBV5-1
TGCGCCAGCAGCGTCGACAGGGGAGGTTTCTCTAATGAAAAACTGTTTTTT
CASSVDRGGFSNEKLFF
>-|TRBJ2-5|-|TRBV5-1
TGCGCCAGCAGCCGAACCGGGCTAAGGGAAGAGACCCAGTACTTC
CASSRTGLREETQYF
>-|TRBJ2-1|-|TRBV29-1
TGCAGCGTTCTAATTCAGGGTTCGTACAATGAGCAGTTCTTC
CSVLIQGSYNEQFF
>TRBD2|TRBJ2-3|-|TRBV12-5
TGTGCTAGTGGTCCTCGGGGGGGGGATACGCAGTATTTT
CASGPRGGDTQYF
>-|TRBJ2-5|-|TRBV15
TGTGCCACCAGCAGAGATGGGTCTAGGGAGACCCAGTACTTC
CATSRDGSRETQYF
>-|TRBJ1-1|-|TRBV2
TGTGCCAGCAGTACACTAATGAACACTGAAGCTTTCTTT
CASSTLMNTEAFF
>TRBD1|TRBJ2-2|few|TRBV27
TGTGCCAGCTTCGACAGGGGTAGCACCGGGGAGCTGTTTTTT
CASFDRGSTGELFF
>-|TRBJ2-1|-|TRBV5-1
TGCGCCAGCAGCTTTACCGGGACTGGTCTCGGAGAGCAGTTCTTC
CASSFTGTGLGEQFF
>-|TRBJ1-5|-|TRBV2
TGTGCCAGCAGTGAGAGCAGAGGGGGATTCAATCAGCCCCAGCATTTT
CASSESRGGFNQPQHF
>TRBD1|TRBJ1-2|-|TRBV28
TGTGCCAGCAGCACGACAGGGGATGGCTACACCTTC
CASSTTGDGYTF
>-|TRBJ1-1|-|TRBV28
TGTGCCAGCAGCGGAGGCGCGCGGGCAGCTTTCTTT
CASSGGARAAFF
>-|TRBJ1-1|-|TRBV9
TGTGCCAGCAGCGTAGGGCGGGTCACTGAAGCTTTCTTT
CASSVGRVTEAFF
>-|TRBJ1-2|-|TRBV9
TGTGCCAGCAGCGTGGCCGGCATACCTTATGGCTACACCTTC
CASSVAGIPYGYTF
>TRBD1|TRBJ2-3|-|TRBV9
TGTGCCAGCAGCTACGGGACAGGGAGCACAGATACGCAGTATTTT
CASSYGTGSTDTQYF
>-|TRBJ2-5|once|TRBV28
TGTGCCAGCAGTTTTCAGGGTATAGAGACCCAGTACTTC
CASSFQGIETQYF
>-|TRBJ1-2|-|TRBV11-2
TGTGCCAGCAGCTTAGAGTGGGGGGCCAAGGGACTTCTTGGCTACACCTTC
CASSLEWGAKGLLGYTF
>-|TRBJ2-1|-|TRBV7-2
TGTGCCAGCAGCTGGGCGGGGGCTCTAGCCCTTGATGAGCAGTTCTTC
CASSWAGALALDEQFF
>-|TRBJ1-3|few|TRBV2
TGTGCCAGCAGTGAAGGGGGTGCTGGAAACACCATATATTTT
CASSEGGAGNTIYF
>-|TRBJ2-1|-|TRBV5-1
TGCGCCAGCAGCTTCTTGGGGGGCCCAGGCTATGAGCAGTTCTTC
CASSFLGGPGYEQFF
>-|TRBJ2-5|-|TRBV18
TGTGCCAGCTCACCATCGGGGGCCGGGGAGACCCAGTACTTC
CASSPSGAGETQYF
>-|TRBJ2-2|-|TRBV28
TGTGCCAGCAGTTTACTAGGGAGACGTAGCACCGGGGAGCTGTTTTTT
CASSLLGRRSTGELFF
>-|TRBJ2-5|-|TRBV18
TGTGCCAGCTCAAGAAGTAGGGCGCGGGTTGAAGAGACCCAGTACTTC
CASSRSRARVEETQYF
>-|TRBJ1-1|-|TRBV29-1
TGCAGCGTTGTAAGGCCAGTTAACACTGAAGCTTTCTTT
CSVVRPVNTEAFF
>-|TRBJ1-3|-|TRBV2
TGTGCCAGCAGTGAGATCTCGCCCTTTGTATCTGGAAACACCATATATTTT
CASSEISPFVSGNTIYF
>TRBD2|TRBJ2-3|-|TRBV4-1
TGCGCCAGCAGCCAAATCGGCGGGAGGGCCTCAGATACGCAGTATTTT
CASSQIGGRASDTQYF
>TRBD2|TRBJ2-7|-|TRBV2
TGTGCCAGCAGTGAAGGGACTAGCACCGAGCAGTACTTC
CASSEGTSTEQYF
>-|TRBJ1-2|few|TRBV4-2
TGTGCCAGCAGCCGGACCCGTGACAATGGCTACACCTTC
CASSRTRDNGYTF
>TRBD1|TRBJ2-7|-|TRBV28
TGTGCCAGCAGTTCTGGACAGGGAACGTACGAGCAGTACTTC
CASSSGQGTYEQYF
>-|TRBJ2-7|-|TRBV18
TGTGCCAGCTCACCAGTGAGTGGTCTCCACGAGCAGTACTTC
CASSPVSGLHEQYF
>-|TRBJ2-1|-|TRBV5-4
TGTGCCAGCAGCTTAAAAAGGGAGTACAATGAGCAGTTCTTC
CASSLKREYNEQFF
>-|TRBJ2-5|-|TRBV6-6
TGTGCCAGCAGTTCCCCTCGGGTGGGCAGGCAAGAGACCCAGTACTTC
CASSSPRVGRQETQYF
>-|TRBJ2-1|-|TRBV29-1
TGCAGCGTAGGCTTACTTTTTGGGAACAATGAGCAGTTCTTC
CSVGLLFGNNEQFF
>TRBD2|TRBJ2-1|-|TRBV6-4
TGTGCCAGCAGTGGGTCAGCGGGAGGGCAGTTCTTC
CASSGSAGGQFF
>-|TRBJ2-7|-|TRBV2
TGTGCCAGCAGTGAAAGGTCAGACCTAGAGTACTTC
CASSERSDLEYF
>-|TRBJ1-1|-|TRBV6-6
TGTGCCAGTGCCTTGGTCTGGGACACTGAAGCTTTCTTT
CASALVWDTEAFF